Listed below are T cell receptor beta chains from one sample, sequenced in a study of beta chain features in type 1 diabetes. Repertoires were generated with immunoSEQ multiplex PCR, while TCRdb's copy carries only in-frame clones and drops some. The data show about 9,400 clones, 75% to 80% seen once. Material for sequencing was Tregs from blood. The receptors here all came from a woman aged 18-29 years in good health. CDR3s include the opening cysteine and the closing phenylalanine or tryptophan. D genes are given only for firm matches. Rows give clone size only sometimes, using once, few, many, or a class for an expanded clone.

D,V,J,size,DNA,CDR3
.,TRBV27,TRBJ1-5,.,TGTGCCAGCAGTTTAAACAGGTTTAATCAGCCCCAGCATTTT,CASSLNRFNQPQHF
.,TRBV6-6,TRBJ2-3,.,TGTGCCAGCAGTTACTCGCGGTCGGCAGGCACAGATACGCAGTATTTT,CASSYSRSAGTDTQYF
TRBD2,TRBV19,TRBJ2-5,.,TGTGCCAGTAGTACCCCGGGACTACCTCAAGAGACCCAGTACTTC,CASSTPGLPQETQYF
.,TRBV7-9,TRBJ2-2,.,TGTGCCAGCAGCTTAGGGCCCCTGGAGCTGTTTTTT,CASSLGPLELFF
.,TRBV5-4,TRBJ2-7,.,TGTGCCAGCAGCTTGGCCAACTACGAGCAGTACTTC,CASSLANYEQYF
TRBD1,TRBV5-1,TRBJ2-5,few,TGCGCCAGCAGCTTGGACAGGGGTGATGGGACCCAGTACTTC,CASSLDRGDGTQYF
TRBD1,TRBV9,TRBJ1-1,.,TGTGCCAGCAGCGGAAAGGGGACAGGTTTAAGTGAAGCTTTCTTT,CASSGKGTGLSEAFF
TRBD2,TRBV23-1,TRBJ2-5,.,TGCGCCAGCAGTCGGGTCGGGGGGGAGGAATATGGAGAGACCCAGTACTTC,CASSRVGGEEYGETQYF
TRBD1,TRBV25-1,TRBJ2-1,.,TGTGCCAACTGCTCACTCACAGGGGGCAATGAGCAGTTCTTC,CANCSLTGGNEQFF
TRBD1,TRBV5-5,TRBJ2-7,once,TGTGCCAGCAGTGGGACAGGCATCTACGAGCAGTACTTC,CASSGTGIYEQYF
TRBD2,TRBV23-1,TRBJ2-2,.,TGCGCCAGCAGTCCCGGGGGGGAGGGCGAGAACACCGGGGAGCTGTTTTTT,CASSPGGEGENTGELFF
TRBD1,TRBV11-2,TRBJ1-1,.,TGTGCCAGCAGCTTGGAGCGACAGGGGGCAAGGAGTAAGGACACTGAAGCTTTCTTT,CASSLERQGARSKDTEAFF
TRBD1,TRBV9,TRBJ2-1,.,TGTGCCACCGGGACAGGGGGAAACAATGAGCAGTTCTTC,CATGTGGNNEQFF
.,TRBV19,TRBJ2-7,.,TGTGCCAGTAGTTTCTCCACCTTAGGAGCGGGACATTTAGGAGTGCAGTACTTC,CASSFSTLGAGHLGVQYF
TRBD1,TRBV4-1,TRBJ1-2,.,TGCGCCAGCAGCCAGGCGGGACAGGGGGCATTGGGCTACACCTTC,CASSQAGQGALGYTF
.,TRBV10-2,TRBJ1-1,.,TGCGCCAGCAGTGAGTGGACAGCGAACACTGAAGCTTTCTTT,CASSEWTANTEAFF
.,TRBV6-5,TRBJ1-1,once,TGTGCCAGCAGAGGAGGATTCGCTGAAGCTTTCTTT,CASRGGFAEAFF
.,TRBV15,TRBJ1-3,.,TGTGCCACCAGCAGAGGCGCGGGGGGTGTTGGAAACACCATATATTTT,CATSRGAGGVGNTIYF
.,TRBV11-2,TRBJ2-7,.,TGTGCCAGCAGCCCGGCGGGGGAGCAGTACTTC,CASSPAGEQYF
TRBD2,TRBV4-2,TRBJ2-1,.,TGTGCCAGCAGCCGTTTTGGGACTAGCGGGAGGGCCGGTGAGTTCTTC,CASSRFGTSGRAGEFF
.,TRBV5-1,TRBJ2-2,.,TGCGCCAGCAGCTTTGGCCAGAACACCGGGGAGCTGTTTTTT,CASSFGQNTGELFF
.,TRBV5-1,TRBJ2-7,few,TGCGCCAGCAGCTTAGAGGGCCTTAGGGAGCAGTACTTC,CASSLEGLREQYF
.,TRBV6-1,TRBJ2-2,.,TGTGCCAGCAGTGAAGCGCGGACAGTGAACACCGGGGAGCTGTTTTTT,CASSEARTVNTGELFF
.,TRBV7-2,TRBJ2-3,.,TGTGCCAGCAGCCGCGGGACGGCCCGTAATACGCAGTATTTT,CASSRGTARNTQYF
.,TRBV11-1,TRBJ2-2,.,TGTGCCAGCAGCTTAGTACAGGGTCACGGGGAGCTGTTTTTT,CASSLVQGHGELFF
.,TRBV7-9,TRBJ1-4,.,TGTGCCAGCAGCTTATACGGAAGGGGAGAAAAACTGTTTTTT,CASSLYGRGEKLFF
.,TRBV5-1,TRBJ2-1,.,TGCGCCAGCAGCAATGTCAGGGGCAATGAGCAGTTCTTC,CASSNVRGNEQFF
TRBD1,TRBV2,TRBJ1-5,once,TGTGCCAGCAGTGGAGGGACAGGGTATCAGCCCCAGCATTTT,CASSGGTGYQPQHF
TRBD2,TRBV7-6,TRBJ2-1,.,TGTGCCAGCAGCTTCCCCGCGGGGAGAGCGGGAGCTTACAATGAGCAGTTCTTC,CASSFPAGRAGAYNEQFF
TRBD2,TRBV7-8,TRBJ2-7,.,TGTGCCAGCAGCTCGCGAGAGACTAGCGGGAGTAACGAGCAGTACTTC,CASSSRETSGSNEQYF
TRBD1,TRBV19,TRBJ1-4,few,TGTGCCAGTAGTAAGGGGGCGATCGTGCATGAAAAACTGTTTTTT,CASSKGAIVHEKLFF
TRBD1,TRBV30,TRBJ2-4,few,TGTGCCTGGAGTACAGACAGGGACATTCAGTACTTC,CAWSTDRDIQYF
TRBD2,TRBV5-4,TRBJ2-5,.,TGTGCCAGCAGCTCTAGCGGGGGAGCGTACCAAGAGACCCAGTACTTC,CASSSSGGAYQETQYF
.,TRBV2,TRBJ1-1,.,TGTGCCAGCAGCGGACAGTTGAACACTGAAGCTTTCTTT,CASSGQLNTEAFF
TRBD2,TRBV29-1,TRBJ2-1,.,TGCAGCGTTGCTAAGGTTCGAGGACAGTCGGGACTAGCGGGAACCAATGAGCAGTTCTTC,CSVAKVRGQSGLAGTNEQFF
TRBD1,TRBV7-9,TRBJ1-4,few,TGTGCCAGCAGCAGACAGGGGCCAGGGACTAATGAAAAACTGTTTTTT,CASSRQGPGTNEKLFF
.,TRBV10-2,TRBJ2-2,once,TGCGCCAGCAGTGAGGGAGCGAACACCGGGGAGCTGTTTTTT,CASSEGANTGELFF
.,TRBV19,TRBJ2-2,.,TGTGCCAGTGAGCGGTCGAACACCGGGGAGCTGTTTTTT,CASERSNTGELFF
TRBD2,TRBV5-1,TRBJ2-3,.,TGCGCCAGCAGCTTGAGTGCCCTAGCGGGGACTAGCACAGATACGCAGTATTTT,CASSLSALAGTSTDTQYF
TRBD2,TRBV29-1,TRBJ2-3,.,TGCAGCGTTAAGGATAGCGGGAGGGCCCCGGATACGCAGTATTTT,CSVKDSGRAPDTQYF